These T cell receptor beta chains were read from a single sample in a study of T cell repertoires in cytomegalovirus infection. In TCRdb, the reads were re-called with MiXCR into one record per CDR3 protein. Of approximately 500,000 distinct CDR3 sequences in the sample, approximately 11% were seen once. Sequenced material: PBMCs. These receptor sequences come from a human donor in good health (CMV status not recorded). Some clones in this sample may be carry-over from other donors' samples. Both conserved end residues are part of each CDR3. D genes are given only for firm matches. The listing skips clone size in some rows; elsewhere it reads once, few, many or a size class.

j_gene | v_gene | abundance | d_gene | CDR3aa | CDR3nt
TRBJ2-2 | TRBV7-3 | many | - | CASSLNPSGADTGELFF | TGTGCCAGCAGCTTAAATCCTTCGGGGGCGGACACCGGGGAGCTGTTTTTT
TRBJ2-2 | TRBV24-1 | few | TRBD2 | CATARIGGSTGELFF | TGTGCCACCGCCAGGATCGGGGGGAGCACCGGGGAGCTGTTTTTT
TRBJ2-3 | TRBV7-2 | many | TRBD1 | CASGPGTGITDTQYF | TGTGCCAGCGGTCCCGGGACAGGGATCACAGATACGCAGTATTTT
TRBJ2-4 | TRBV7-8 | many | - | CASSSGAVNIQYF | TGTGCCAGCAGCTCCGGGGCGGTAAACATTCAGTACTTC
TRBJ2-1 | TRBV12-3/TRBV12-4 | many | - | CASSLTPSGDNEQFF | TGTGCCAGCAGTTTAACCCCGTCCGGGGACAATGAGCAGTTCTTC
TRBJ2-7 | TRBV11-2 | many | - | CASSLDSFYEQYF | TGTGCCAGCAGCTTAGATTCCTTTTACGAGCAGTACTTC
TRBJ1-4 | TRBV29-1 | many | - | CSVGGGPPEKLFF | TGCAGCGTGGGCGGGGGACCGCCTGAAAAACTGTTTTTT
TRBJ2-5 | TRBV3-1 | few | - | CASSQTTRGETQYF | TGTGCCAGCAGCCAGACGACCAGGGGAGAGACCCAGTACTTC
TRBJ2-3 | TRBV29-1 | - | - | CSVDGSNTDTQYF | TGCAGCGTTGACGGATCCAACACAGATACGCAGTATTTT
TRBJ1-1 | TRBV7-4 | once | - | CASSTMGKAESTEAFF | TGTGCCAGCAGCACTATGGGGAAGGCCGAGAGCACTGAAGCTTTCTTT
TRBJ2-7 | TRBV28 | many | - | CASSLAEYEQYF | TGTGCCAGCAGTTTAGCGGAGTACGAGCAGTACTTC
TRBJ1-2 | TRBV5-6 | - | - | CASSSQENYGYTF | TGTGCCAGCAGCTCACAGGAGAACTATGGCTACACCTTC
TRBJ1-2 | TRBV27 | - | TRBD1 | CASSPGQGRPGYGYTF | TGTGCCAGCAGTCCGGGACAGGGACGGCCTGGCTATGGCTACACCTTC
TRBJ2-1 | TRBV6-2/TRBV6-3 | many | - | CASSRQNEQFF | TGTGCCAGCAGCCGACAGAATGAGCAGTTCTTC
TRBJ2-3 | TRBV29-1 | - | - | CSVSVGNLGTDTQYF | TGCAGCGTTAGTGTGGGGAACTTGGGCACAGATACGCAGTATTTT
TRBJ2-1 | TRBV12-3/TRBV12-4 | many | TRBD2 | CASGQREGIYNEQFF | TGTGCCAGCGGCCAGCGGGAGGGGATCTACAATGAGCAGTTCTTC
TRBJ2-7 | TRBV9 | many | TRBD2 | CASSVGLAGGEQYF | TGTGCCAGCAGCGTAGGACTAGCGGGAGGCGAGCAGTACTTC
TRBJ1-1 | TRBV29-1 | few | - | CSVEMNSADPEAFF | TGCAGCGTTGAAATGAATTCGGCAGATCCTGAAGCTTTCTTT
TRBJ1-5 | TRBV12-3/TRBV12-4 | many | - | CASSLARQNQPQHF | TGTGCCAGCAGTTTAGCCAGGCAAAATCAGCCCCAGCATTTT
TRBJ1-2 | TRBV29-1 | few | TRBD1 | CSVVGQGEVGYTF | TGCAGCGTTGTAGGACAGGGGGAAGTCGGCTACACCTTC
TRBJ1-1 | TRBV25-1 | - | - | CASLGYGNTEAFF | TGTGCCAGCCTAGGTTACGGGAACACTGAAGCTTTCTTT
TRBJ2-1 | TRBV7-2 | many | TRBD2 | CASTLMSGGGEQFF | TGTGCCAGCACCCTAATGAGCGGGGGGGGTGAGCAGTTCTTC
TRBJ1-1 | TRBV20-1 | - | - | CSAGEVGSSPTDAFF | TGCAGTGCGGGGGAGGTGGGCAGTAGTCCCACTGATGCTTTCTTT
TRBJ2-5 | TRBV30 | few | - | CAWSKRAQETQYF | TGTGCCTGGAGTAAGCGGGCGCAAGAGACCCAGTACTTC